Following are 10 T cell receptor beta chains from one sample sequenced in a study of T cell responses to AZD1222 COVID-19 vaccine. Sequenced by immunoSEQ multiplex PCR; TCRdb stores in-frame clones only, minus some. The sample carries 150,000 to 250,000 clones, roughly nine tenths recorded once. The sequences come from peripheral blood, collected 28 days after the second AZD1222 dose. Receptors originate from an adult who received the AZD1222 COVID-19 vaccine.

This chain links TRBV19 with TRBJ1-5; no firm D call. Germline CDR1 is LNHDA and CDR2 is SQIVND (reference sequence). V lost 0 bases to trimming and J lost 11 bases, with 5 bases between them. CDR3 size: 11 residues. Written as DNA, the CDR3 is TGTGCCAGTAGTATAGACAGTTCCCAGCATTTT. Translation: CASSIDSSQHF.

This chain connects TRBV29-1 to TRBJ1-1, with TRBD1 matching 8 bases. The germline gives CDR1 SQVTM, CDR2 ANQGSEA. The CDR3 runs to 17 residues. After removal of 0 bases from V and 5 bases from J, the junction contained 14 bases not matched to a gene. The CDR3 DNA is TGCAGCGTTGAAGAATGGGACGGGACAGGAGCTGGAACTGAAGCTTTCTTT. This gives the protein CSVEEWDGTGAGTEAFF.

The V gene is TRBV28, the J gene TRBJ1-1, with a tentative D call TRBD1 (6 bases). Germline assignment: CDR1 MDHEN and CDR2 SYDVKM. This CDR3 spans 15 amino acids. CDR3 nucleotides: TGTGCTTCCGGGGGGGGGCCATCCCCGAACACTGAAGCTTTCTTT. Translated, it gives CASGGGPSPNTEAFF.

The gene calls are TRBV15 and TRBJ2-5, with unresolved D. V dropped 0 bases and J dropped 1 base, with 9 bases sitting between them. The CDR3 spans 15 residues. Germline lookup yields CDR1 LNHNV and CDR2 YYDKDF (reference sequence). This CDR3 is CATSRDSQVQETQYF. The CDR3 DNA reads TGTGCCACCAGCAGAGATTCCCAGGTCCAAGAGACCCAGTACTTC.

This clone appeared a few times. The rearrangement joins TRBV25-1 to TRBJ2-7; D gene ambiguous. The CDR3 has 13 amino acids. Germline CDR1 reads MGHDK; CDR2 reads SYGVNS. V dropped 4 bases and J dropped 0 bases, with 7 bases sitting between them. CDR3 sequence (DNA): TGTGCCAGCAGTGGACGGAGCTCCTACGAGCAGTACTTC. It specifies CASSGRSSYEQYF.

The rearrangement joins TRBV11-2 to TRBJ1-2, with 7 bases matching TRBD1. The CDR3 length is 15 residues. Trimming took 3 bases from V and 8 from J; bases not matched to a gene: 12. Germline CDR1 is SGHAT and CDR2 is FQNNGV. The CDR3 is CASSFQGGGLGGYTF. CDR3 bases: TGTGCCAGCAGCTTCCAGGGGGGTGGCCTAGGGGGCTACACCTTC.

This sequence joins TRBV5-4 and TRBJ1-1; D is possibly TRBD1 (5 bases). This CDR3 region has 13 residues. The V end was cut by 5 bases, the J end by 1 base, with 9 bases between. Germline V CDR1 and CDR2: SGHNT, YYREEE (reference sequence). The CDR3 nucleotides read TGTGCCAGCAGTATAACAGGGAACACTGAAGCTTTCTTT. It encodes CASSITGNTEAFF. The full variable domain, its missing parts supplied by reference TRBV5-4 and TRBJ1-1, is ETGVTQSPTHLIKTRGQQVTLRCSSQSGHNTVSWYQQALGQGPQFIFQYYREEENGRGNFPPRFSGLQFPNYSSELNVNALELDDSALYLCASSITGNTEAFFGQGTRLTVV.

The table lists this clone with a count of one. V gene TRBV7-9 combines with J gene TRBJ2-7; 8 nucleotides align to TRBD1. The CDR3 runs 15 residues. Per the germline V gene, CDR1 is SEHNR and CDR2 is FQNEAQ (reference sequence). J gave up 2 bases and V 1 base, and 4 bases lay outside the gene matches. CDR3 DNA sequence: TGTGCCAGCAGCTTAGGGCAGGGGGCGACCTACGAGCAGTACTTC. Its translation is CASSLGQGATYEQYF.

The chain is built from TRBV2 and TRBJ2-7; the D gene could be TRBD1 or TRBD2 (5 bases each). Germline CDR1 is SNHLY and CDR2 is FYNNEI. With 5 bases removed from V and 5 bases from J, the gap between germline ends came to 16 bases. This CDR3 is built from 14 residues. The CDR3 loop is CASSPFGKGNEQYF. DNA of the CDR3: TGTGCCAGCAGTCCCTTCGGGAAGGGGAACGAGCAGTACTTC. Looking up the rest from reference TRBV2 and TRBJ2-7 gives the full variable domain: EPEVTQTPSHQVTQMGQEVILRCVPISNHLYFYWYRQILGQKVEFLVSFYNNEISEKSEIFDDQFSVERPDGSNFTLKIRSTKLEDSAMYFCASSPFGKGNEQYFGPGTRLTVT.

The chain employs TRBV7-9 and TRBJ2-5, with D perhaps matching TRBD1 or TRBD2 (6 bases each). This CDR3 has 13 amino acids. V lost 8 bases to trimming and J lost 9 bases, with 19 bases between them. CDR1 SEHNR and CDR2 FQNEAQ come from the germline V gene (reference sequence). CDR3 DNA sequence: TGTGCCAGCTCACAGGGAGGCCCTCGGGCCCAGTACTTC. It is translated as CASSQGGPRAQYF. The full variable domain, in which reference TRBV7-9 and TRBJ2-5 provide the parts outside the CDR3, is DTGVSQNPRHKITKRGQNVTFRCDPISEHNRLYWYRQTLGQGPEFLTYFQNEAQLEKSRLLSDRFSAERPKGSFSTLEIQRTEQGDSAMYLCASSQGGPRAQYFGPGTRLLVL.